The clone carrying this T cell receptor beta chain has a count of ten or more. Its antigen is unidentified. The sample carries other DNA sequences with the same CDR3. The whole isolated RNA underwent reverse transcription, so sequencing captured expressed TCRB transcripts. TCRdb's table, derived via immunoSEQ multiplex PCR, lists solely in-frame clones and lacks some. This sample has nearly 350,000 clones, with around 7.6% found just once. This entry is derived from a study of beta chain features in type 1 diabetes. Study-level points and caveats: TCRB repertoires of naive, central memory and Treg cells appeared more similar among patients than among healthy donors. Patients and controls would share equally any PCR tilt toward shorter templates. Shorter TCRB CDR3s, moderately but significantly so, marked every one of the four CD4+ subsets in Type 1 diabetes patients.

Germline CDR1 MDHEN, CDR2 SYDVKM. The CDR3 sequence is 11 residues long. V lost 3 bases to trimming and J lost 5 bases, with 4 bases between them. The sequence was collected from a woman aged 18 to 35 in good health. This chain joins TRBV28 and TRBJ1-1, with unresolved D. Sample: central memory CD4+ T cells from blood. The CDR3 sequence is CASSFKTEAFF. The CDR3 region has the DNA TGTGCCAGCAGTTTCAAGACTGAAGCTTTCTTT.